This entry concerns a single T cell receptor beta chain. This record belongs to a study of blood T cells in healthy people across ages. A sample-barcoded 5' primer and a J-beta primer mix were used in a second PCR of about 7 to 12 cycles. From the 5' RACE reads, TCRdb called clonotypes with MiXCR, one entry per CDR3 protein. The repertoire holds around 1,600,000 distinct CDR3 sequences, roughly 43% seen once, with more than 4% in the top ten. The specimen was blood. The receptor was derived from a woman aged 18-35 years in good health.

The CDR3 region is CASTMDRGLPFEQFF. The CDR3 DNA sequence: TGTGCCAGTACCATGGACAGGGGGTTACCGTTTGAGCAGTTCTTC. The chain recombines TRBV19 with TRBJ2-1; 10 nucleotides align to TRBD1. Germline CDR1 LNHDA, CDR2 SQIVND (reference sequence). The CDR3 spans 15 residues. The V and J ends lost 7 bases and 9 bases, in that order; junction bases with no gene match: 12.